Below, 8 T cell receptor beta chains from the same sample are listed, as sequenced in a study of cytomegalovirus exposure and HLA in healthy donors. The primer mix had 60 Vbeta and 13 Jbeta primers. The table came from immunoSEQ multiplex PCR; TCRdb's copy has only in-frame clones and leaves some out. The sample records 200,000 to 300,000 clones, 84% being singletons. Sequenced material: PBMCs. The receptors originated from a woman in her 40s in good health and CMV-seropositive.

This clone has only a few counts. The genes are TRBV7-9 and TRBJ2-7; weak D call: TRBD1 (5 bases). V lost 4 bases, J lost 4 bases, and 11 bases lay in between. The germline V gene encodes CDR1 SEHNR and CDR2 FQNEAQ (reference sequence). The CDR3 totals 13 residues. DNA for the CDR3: TGTGCCAGCAGCTCGCAGACAGCTTACGAGCAGTACTTC. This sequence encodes CASSSQTAYEQYF.

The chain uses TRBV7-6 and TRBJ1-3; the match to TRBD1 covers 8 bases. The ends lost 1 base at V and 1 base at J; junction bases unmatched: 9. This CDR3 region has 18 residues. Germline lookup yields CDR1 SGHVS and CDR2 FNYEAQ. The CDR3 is CASSLVLTGDASGNTIYF. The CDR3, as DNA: TGTGCCAGCAGCTTAGTTCTGACAGGGGACGCTTCTGGAAACACCATATATTTT.

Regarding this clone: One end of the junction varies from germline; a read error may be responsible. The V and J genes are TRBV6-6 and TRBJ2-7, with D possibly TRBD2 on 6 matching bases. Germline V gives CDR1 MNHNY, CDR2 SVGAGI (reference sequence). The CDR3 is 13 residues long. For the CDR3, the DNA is TGTGCCAGCACCTACACCTTCCCGGGGGAGCAGCACTTC. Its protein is CASTYTFPGEQHF.

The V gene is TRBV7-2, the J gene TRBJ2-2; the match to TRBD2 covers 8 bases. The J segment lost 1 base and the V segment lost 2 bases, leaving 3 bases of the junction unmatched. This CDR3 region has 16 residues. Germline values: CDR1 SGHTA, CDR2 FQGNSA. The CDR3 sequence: CASSLPSGRNTGELFF. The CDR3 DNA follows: TGTGCCAGCAGCTTACCCAGCGGGAGGAACACCGGGGAGCTGTTTTTT.

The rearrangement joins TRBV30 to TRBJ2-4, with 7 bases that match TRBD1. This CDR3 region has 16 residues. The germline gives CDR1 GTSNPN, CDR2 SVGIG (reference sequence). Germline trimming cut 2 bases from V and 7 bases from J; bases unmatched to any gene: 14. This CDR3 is CAWSTDRSLYHNIQYF. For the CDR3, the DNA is TGTGCCTGGAGTACGGACAGGAGCCTCTACCACAACATTCAGTACTTC.

CDR3 loop: CAWRTGGSVNSPLHF. CDR3 sequence (DNA): TGTGCCTGGAGGACCGGGGGATCGGTGAATTCACCCCTCCACTTT. The chain uses TRBV30 and TRBJ1-6; a weak D match, TRBD1 (5 bases). The germline V gene has CDR1 GTSNPN and CDR2 SVGIG (reference sequence). This CDR3 is built from 15 residues. Trimming took 3 bases from V and 7 from J, leaving 16 bases between them.

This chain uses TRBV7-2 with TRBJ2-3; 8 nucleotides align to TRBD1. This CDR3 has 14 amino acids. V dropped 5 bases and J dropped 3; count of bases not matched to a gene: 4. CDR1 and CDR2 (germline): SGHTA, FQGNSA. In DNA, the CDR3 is TGTGCCAGCAGCCTGGACAGGGTAACAGATACGCAGTATTTT. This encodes CASSLDRVTDTQYF.

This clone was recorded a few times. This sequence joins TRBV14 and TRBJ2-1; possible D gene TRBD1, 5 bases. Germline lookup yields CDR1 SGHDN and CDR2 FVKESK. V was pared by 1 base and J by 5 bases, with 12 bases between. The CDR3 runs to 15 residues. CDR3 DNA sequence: TGTGCCAGCAGCCAAGTAAGGAGACAGAACAATGAGCAGTTCTTC. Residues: CASSQVRRQNNEQFF.